Below, 19 T cell receptor beta chains from the same sample are listed, as sequenced in a study of T cells in tumors after PD-1 blockade. The repertoire was sequenced with immunoSEQ multiplex PCR; TCRdb's copy has only in-frame clones and lacks some. The data contain fewer than 15,000 clones, roughly 80% of them singletons. The starting material was PBMCs, obtained after anti-PD-1 treatment. The receptors here all came from a human donor with basal cell carcinoma.

For the CDR3, the DNA is TGCGCCAGCAGCCCGGGCCGGGAACAAGAGACCCAGTACTTC. Its translation is CASSPGREQETQYF. The J gene is TRBJ2-5, the V gene TRBV5-1; D possibly corresponds to TRBD2 (5 bases). The CDR3 runs 14 residues. Deletions cut 4 bases from V and 2 bases from J, with 12 bases between. Germline CDR1 SGHRS, CDR2 YFSETQ.

The chain employs TRBV5-1 and TRBJ1-1; 7 bases are shared with TRBD1. Germline trimming cut 4 bases from V and 0 bases from J; bases unmatched to any gene: 9. Germline loops: CDR1 SGHRS, CDR2 YFSETQ. This CDR3 is built from 16 residues. The CDR3 region is CASSRGGGPMNTEAFF. The CDR3 DNA is TGCGCCAGCAGCCGGGGAGGGGGCCCTATGAACACTGAAGCTTTCTTT.

The rearrangement joins TRBV4-3 to TRBJ2-2; 8 positions match TRBD2. The CDR3 has 16 amino acids. V lost 0 bases to trimming and J lost 4 bases; unmatched junction nucleotides: 4. Looked up from germline, CDR1 is LGHNA and CDR2 is YSLEER. CDR3 sequence: CASSQDGGVGTGELFF. For the CDR3, the DNA is TGCGCCAGCAGCCAAGACGGGGGGGTCGGCACCGGGGAGCTGTTTTTT.

This clone has only one observation. This chain links TRBV7-2 with TRBJ2-1, with D possibly being TRBD2 (6 bases). The CDR3 totals 18 residues. Germline V gene lookup returns CDR1 SGHTA and CDR2 FQGNSA. The V end was cut by 2 bases, the J end by 7 bases, with 24 bases between. The CDR3: CASSLWEPGTPRENEQFF. The CDR3 DNA reads TGTGCCAGCAGCTTATGGGAACCCGGGACCCCCCGGGAGAATGAGCAGTTCTTC.

The rearrangement joins TRBV5-1 to TRBJ2-7, with 7 bases matching TRBD2. From germline, CDR1 is SGHRS and CDR2 YFSETQ. The CDR3 loop spans 15 amino acids. The J segment lost 7 bases and the V segment lost 3 bases, leaving 13 bases of the junction unmatched. CDR3 coding DNA: TGCGCCAGCAGCTACGGGGGAATGATCGGGGGGGAGCAGTACTTC. Its protein is CASSYGGMIGGEQYF.

This chain joins TRBV7-2 and TRBJ2-5, with D perhaps TRBD1 (6 bases). Germline CDR1 reads SGHTA; CDR2 reads FQGNSA. The V gene lost 2 bases and the J gene lost 7 bases, with 8 bases spanning the gap. The CDR3 totals 12 residues. For the CDR3, the DNA is TGTGCCAGCAGCTTACCCAGGGGGACCCAGTACTTC. Translation: CASSLPRGTQYF.

V gene TRBV28 combines with J gene TRBJ2-7, with D perhaps assigned TRBD1 or TRBD2 (5 bases each). CDR3 length equals 14 residues. Germline CDR1 is MDHEN and CDR2 is SYDVKM. V dropped 10 bases and J dropped 1 base, with 17 bases sitting between them. CDR3 residues: CATEGIGPSYEQYF. The CDR3 DNA is TGTGCCACCGAGGGGATCGGGCCTTCCTACGAGCAGTACTTC.

CDR3 in amino acids: CASSPDRDAYGYTF. CDR3 nucleotide sequence: TGTGCCAGCAGCCCGGACAGGGATGCCTATGGCTACACCTTC. The chain has TRBV6-5 and TRBJ1-2; 8 bases fit TRBD1. The V gene's germline CDR1 is MNHEY and CDR2 SVGAGI. CDR3 length: 14 residues. V shed 6 bases, J shed 4 bases, and the junction held 7 bases outside the gene matches.

This clone showed up just once. The chain couples TRBV6-1 to TRBJ2-5, with D hard to call. The CDR3 totals 15 residues. The germline CDR1 and CDR2 sequences are MNHNS and SASEGT. The V and J ends lost 1 base and 9 bases respectively, with 18 bases between them. CDR3 in DNA: TGTGCCAGCAGTGAAGGACCCGAGGCCCAAGACGCCCAGTACTTC. Protein product: CASSEGPEAQDAQYF.

This clone was detected once. This sequence joins TRBV27 and TRBJ1-3, with TRBD1 as a possible D gene (6 bases). Germline loops: CDR1 MNHEY, CDR2 SMNVEV (reference sequence). This CDR3 spans 14 amino acids. The V end was cut by 4 bases, the J end by 4 bases, with 11 bases between. The chain's CDR3 is CASSSPGQGNTIYF. The CDR3 nucleotides are TGTGCCAGCAGTTCGCCGGGACAAGGAAACACCATATATTTT.

The gene calls are TRBV28 and TRBJ2-5; D remains ambiguous. CDR1 is MDHEN and CDR2 is SYDVKM in the germline V gene. This CDR3 contains 15 residues. The V and J ends lost 6 bases and 1 base respectively, with 15 bases between them. The CDR3 loop is CASSLGGQAQETQYF. As DNA, the CDR3 is TGTGCCAGCAGCCTGGGTGGGCAGGCCCAAGAGACCCAGTACTTC.

The rearrangement links TRBV6-2 or TRBV6-3 to TRBJ2-5, with D perhaps assigned TRBD1 or TRBD2 (5 bases each). Trimming pared 6 bases from V and 0 bases from J, leaving 20 bases between. CDR1 MNHEY and CDR2 SVGEGT come from the germline V gene. The CDR3 sequence is 17 residues long. The CDR3 coding sequence is TGTGCCAGCAGCCGCGGACGGGGAAAGGGGTACCAAGAGACCCAGTACTTC. Translation: CASSRGRGKGYQETQYF.

This chain connects TRBV18 to TRBJ2-5, with 10 bases matching TRBD2. The CDR3 is made up of 16 amino acids. Germline CDR1 KGHSH, CDR2 LQKENI. The V segment lost 2 bases and the J segment 0 bases; nucleotides outside the gene matches: 3. The CDR3 loop is CASSPMLAGDQETQYF. The CDR3 DNA reads as TGTGCCAGCTCACCAATGCTAGCGGGGGACCAAGAGACCCAGTACTTC.

The rearrangement joins TRBV6-4 to TRBJ2-2, with TRBD1 matching over 7 bases. Germline values: CDR1 MRHNA, CDR2 SNTAGT. The length of the CDR3 is 15 residues. V lost 3 bases, J lost 3 bases, and 4 bases stayed unmatched. The CDR3 nucleotides are TGTGCCAGCAGTGAAGGGGGCGCAGACACCGGGGAGCTGTTTTTT. It is translated as CASSEGGADTGELFF.

The gene calls are TRBV6-5 and TRBJ2-5; the match to TRBD2 covers 10 bases. The CDR3 is made up of 14 amino acids. With V trimmed by 6 bases and J by 4 bases, 5 bases remained unmatched. Per the germline V gene, CDR1 is MNHEY and CDR2 is SVGAGI. The CDR3 loop is CASRGGLARETQYF. CDR3 sequence (DNA): TGTGCCAGCAGGGGGGGACTAGCGCGAGAGACCCAGTACTTC.

The chain is built from TRBV29-1 and TRBJ2-7; the D gene is possibly TRBD1 (6 bases). CDR3 length: 15 residues. Germline-derived CDR1 and CDR2 are SQVTM and ANQGSEA. V gave up 1 base and J gave up 1 base, with 14 bases separating them. The CDR3 sequence: CSVEVEVQGSYEQYF. Here the CDR3 DNA reads TGCAGCGTTGAAGTAGAGGTACAGGGATCCTACGAGCAGTACTTC.

The rearrangement joins TRBV19 to TRBJ2-1; 12 positions agree with TRBD2. Germline V gives CDR1 LNHDA, CDR2 SQIVND (reference sequence). Losses at the gene ends were 4 bases for V and 5 bases for J; bases not matched to a gene: 15. This CDR3 is built from 19 residues. Written as DNA, the CDR3 is TGTGCCAGTAGTAGAAGACTAGCGGGGGCCCGAATGCCGAACAATGAGCAGTTCTTC. It yields the protein CASSRRLAGARMPNNEQFF.

The chain employs TRBV7-2 and TRBJ2-7; D might be TRBD1 or TRBD2, each matching 5 bases. CDR1 and CDR2 from the germline V gene are SGHTA and FQGNSA. The CDR3 length is 14 residues. Trimming left V 5 bases short and J 1 base short, with 12 bases between. Written as DNA, the CDR3 is TGTGCCAGCAGCCCCAGGGACCAGTCCTACGAGCAGTACTTC. Its protein product is CASSPRDQSYEQYF.

In this sample, this clone turned up once. The rearrangement links TRBV4-1 to TRBJ1-2, with no clear D. V lost 1 base, J lost 8 bases, and 11 bases lay in between. The CDR3 loop spans 13 amino acids. Germline values: CDR1 MGHRA, CDR2 YSYEKL. The CDR3 reads CASSQGGVGGYTF. The CDR3 DNA reads as TGCGCCAGCAGCCAAGGCGGGGTAGGGGGCTACACCTTC.